A single sample gave rise to the 30 T cell receptor beta chains below, sequenced in a study of cytomegalovirus exposure and HLA in healthy donors. 60 Vbeta and 13 Jbeta primers were used in PCR. Data came from immunoSEQ multiplex PCR; TCRdb stores just in-frame clones and leaves some out. Of some 200,000 clones in the sample, 80% to 85% were seen once. Sequencing was done on a sample of PBMCs. These receptors all stem from a man aged 50 to 59 in good health and CMV-seronegative.

Only a few counts were recorded for this clone. This chain joins TRBV5-6 and TRBJ1-2, with TRBD1 identical over 7 bases. This CDR3 is 14 amino acids long. V was pared by 5 bases and J by 0 bases, with 4 bases of the junction left unmatched. The V gene's germline CDR1 is SGHDT and CDR2 YYEEEE. The CDR3: CASRKGTANYGYTF. Written as DNA, the CDR3 is TGTGCCAGCAGAAAAGGGACAGCTAACTATGGCTACACCTTC. Supplemented by reference TRBV5-6 and TRBJ1-2, the full variable domain reads DAGVTQSPTHLIKTRGQQVTLRCSPKSGHDTVSWYQQALGQGPQFIFQYYEEEERQRGNFPDRFSGHQFPNYSSELNVNALLLGDSALYLCASRKGTANYGYTFGSGTRLTVV.

CDR3 coding DNA: TGCAGCGTTGGACAGGGGGCGGGTGAAAAACTGTTTTTT. This encodes CSVGQGAGEKLFF. The rearrangement uses TRBV29-1 and TRBJ1-4; TRBD1 aligns across 10 bases. V was clipped by 4 bases and J by 7 bases; unmatched bases: 3. This CDR3 is 13 amino acids long. CDR1 and CDR2 (germline): SQVTM, ANQGSEA. The full variable domain, with the rest looked up from reference TRBV29-1 and TRBJ1-4, is SAVISQKPSRDICQRGTSLTIQCQVDSQVTMMFWYRQQPGQSLTLIATANQGSEATYESGFVIDKFPISRPNLTFSTLTVSNMSPEDSSIYLCSVGQGAGEKLFFGSGTQLSVL.

The V and J genes are TRBV19 and TRBJ1-6; D ambiguous. Trimming pared 10 bases from V and 5 bases from J, leaving 18 bases between. The CDR3 has 15 residues. Germline CDR1 is LNHDA and CDR2 is SQIVND (reference sequence). The CDR3 loop reads CATLSPGGDNSPLHF. Written as DNA, the CDR3 is TGTGCCACCCTCTCCCCAGGAGGAGATAATTCACCCCTCCACTTT. Based on the CDR3 plus reference TRBV19 and TRBJ1-6, the full variable domain is DGGITQSPKYLFRKEGQNVTLSCEQNLNHDAMYWYRQDPGQGLRLIYYSQIVNDFQKGDIAEGYSVSREKKESFPLTVTSAQKNPTAFYLCATLSPGGDNSPLHFGNGTRLTVT.

V gene TRBV7-2 combines with J gene TRBJ2-5; 8 bases line up with TRBD1. V trimming: 0 bases; J trimming: 7 bases; junction bases outside the gene matches: 13. The CDR3 is 17 amino acids. CDR1 and CDR2 (germline): SGHTA, FQGNSA. The chain's CDR3 is CASSLAGGTGPSRTQYF. CDR3 in DNA: TGTGCCAGCAGCTTAGCTGGCGGGACAGGCCCCTCCCGGACCCAGTACTTC.

The chain links TRBV2 to TRBJ2-5; 11 bases fit TRBD2. The better agreement between TRBJ2-7 and the DNA end casts doubt on the J call. This CDR3 has 14 amino acids. In germline, CDR1 is SNHLY, CDR2 FYNNEI. This CDR3 is CASSDVAGGSEQYF. In DNA form, the CDR3 reads TGTGCCAGCAGTGATGTAGCGGGAGGGTCCGAGCAGTACTTC.

V usage is TRBV6-1 and J usage is TRBJ1-3, with a possible D match to TRBD1 (6 bases). V lost 2 bases and J 0 bases, leaving 11 bases between the germline ends. Germline V gives CDR1 MNHNS, CDR2 SASEGT. This CDR3 has 16 amino acids. The CDR3 bases are TGTGCCAGCAGTGAAAGACAGGCCTTCTCTGGAAACACCATATATTTT. The encoded protein is CASSERQAFSGNTIYF.

The J gene is TRBJ1-3, the V gene TRBV7-9; no definite D call. CDR1 and CDR2 (germline): SEHNR, FQNEAQ (reference sequence). Between the trimmed V and J ends, which lost 3 bases and 0 bases, there was a span of 9 bases. The CDR3 totals 15 residues. The chain's CDR3 is CASSFSPVSGNTIYF. In nucleotides, the CDR3 is TGTGCCAGCAGCTTCAGTCCAGTCTCTGGAAACACCATATATTTT.

The rearrangement joins TRBV21-1 to TRBJ2-7; the DNA was not used to check the table's D call, TRBD2. TRBV21-1 is a recognized pseudogene. CDR3 length equals 16 residues. Written as DNA, the CDR3 is TGTGCCAGCAGCAAAGTCGGGGTTCGTAATATCTACGAGCAGTACTTC. Encoded protein: CASSKVGVRNIYEQYF.

This sequence joins TRBV25-1 and TRBJ2-5; D possibly corresponds to TRBD1 (5 bases). This CDR3 spans 13 amino acids. Trimming shortened V by 1 base and J by 2 bases, and 5 bases separated the two germline ends. The germline gives CDR1 MGHDK, CDR2 SYGVNS. The CDR3 nucleotides are TGTGCCAGCAGTGAATCAGGGCAAGAGACCCAGTACTTC. It yields the protein CASSESGQETQYF. Full variable domain (rest looked up from reference TRBV25-1 and TRBJ2-5): EADIYQTPRYLVIGTGKKITLECSQTMGHDKMYWYQQDPGMELHLIHYSYGVNSTEKGDLSSESTVSRIRTEHFPLTLESARPSHTSQYLCASSESGQETQYFGPGTRLLVL.

The chain is built from TRBV18 and TRBJ2-7; 10 bases line up with TRBD2. CDR1 KGHSH and CDR2 LQKENI come from the germline V gene. The V and J ends lost 3 bases and 4 bases, in that order; junction bases with no gene match: 3. CDR3 length: 14 residues. CDR3 coding DNA: TGTGCCAGCTCACCCCAGCGGGGGGGGTACGAGCAGTACTTC. Its protein product is CASSPQRGGYEQYF. Filled out from reference TRBV18 and TRBJ2-7, the complete variable domain reads NAGVMQNPRHLVRRRGQEARLRCSPMKGHSHVYWYRQLPEEGLKFMVYLQKENIIDESGMPKERFSAEFPKEGPSILRIQQVVRGDSAAYFCASSPQRGGYEQYFGPGTRLTVT.

The genes are TRBV9 and TRBJ2-3; 10 nucleotides match TRBD2. The CDR3 is made up of 18 amino acids. Germline lookup yields CDR1 SGDLS and CDR2 YYNGEE. V gave up 1 base and J gave up 5 bases; unmatched junction bases: 13. This chain's CDR3 is CASSVSGLADVRVDTQYF. CDR3 in DNA: TGTGCCAGCAGCGTATCTGGACTAGCGGACGTGAGGGTAGATACGCAGTATTTT.

This chain joins TRBV7-9 and TRBJ1-5; possible D gene TRBD1, 6 bases. The CDR3 has 14 residues. Germline-derived CDR1 and CDR2 are SEHNR and FQNEAQ (reference sequence). V lost 0 bases to trimming and J lost 7 bases, with 10 bases between them. This CDR3 reads CASSLAGAGQPQHF. The CDR3 region has the DNA TGTGCCAGCAGCTTAGCGGGGGCTGGCCAGCCCCAGCATTTT.

The chain employs TRBV11-1 and TRBJ2-2; D is undetermined. Germline CDR1 and CDR2: SGHAT and FQDESV (reference sequence). The CDR3 spans 14 residues. V shed 0 bases and J shed 5 bases, with 7 bases lying between them. The CDR3 reads CASSLARVTGELFF. The CDR3 nucleotides read TGTGCCAGCAGCTTAGCGAGAGTGACCGGGGAGCTGTTTTTT.

This clone was detected once. V and J are TRBV15 and TRBJ2-2; 7 bases match TRBD1. With 1 base clipped from V and 3 bases from J, the junction kept 2 bases outside the gene matches. This CDR3 region has 15 residues. The germline gives CDR1 LNHNV, CDR2 YYDKDF (reference sequence). As DNA, the CDR3 is TGTGCCACCAGCAGAGTCGGGACAGACACCGGGGAGCTGTTTTTT. Protein sequence: CATSRVGTDTGELFF.

This clone was observed a handful of times. The rearrangement joins TRBV19 to TRBJ1-1, with 11 bases identical to TRBD1. CDR3 length: 15 amino acids. V shed 6 bases and J 4 bases; nucleotides not matched to a gene: 7. Germline lookup yields CDR1 LNHDA and CDR2 SQIVND (reference sequence). The CDR3 region has the DNA TGTGCCAGTAGCCCGCCCGGGACAGGGGGCACTGAAGCTTTCTTT. It codes for CASSPPGTGGTEAFF.

The chain uses TRBV30 and TRBJ2-3; 11 bases line up with TRBD2. The CDR3 spans 16 residues. Trimming at V came to 0 bases and at J to 7 bases, leaving 9 bases not matched to a gene. Germline CDR1 is GTSNPN and CDR2 is SVGIG (reference sequence). The CDR3 is CAWSVPGLAALNTQYF. CDR3 nucleotides: TGTGCCTGGAGTGTACCGGGACTAGCGGCCCTTAATACGCAGTATTTT.

V is TRBV19 and J is TRBJ1-1; 9 nucleotides line up with TRBD1. The germline gives CDR1 LNHDA, CDR2 SQIVND (reference sequence). The CDR3 covers 16 residues. J was trimmed by 0 bases and V by 5 bases; bases with no gene match: 7. The CDR3 bases are TGTGCCAGTAGTCCTGGGACAGGGCCATTGAACACTGAAGCTTTCTTT. Its protein product is CASSPGTGPLNTEAFF.

This chain connects TRBV6-1 to TRBJ1-1; perhaps TRBD1 as D (5 bases). Trimming stripped 10 bases from V and 1 base from J, with 13 bases between. CDR3 length: 13 amino acids. Germline V CDR1 and CDR2: MNHNS, SASEGT. Here the CDR3 reads CATNDRSNTEAFF. CDR3 in DNA: TGTGCCACCAACGACAGATCGAACACTGAAGCTTTCTTT.

The rearrangement links TRBV9 to TRBJ2-1, with 7 bases that match TRBD1. Germline V gives CDR1 SGDLS, CDR2 YYNGEE. The CDR3 is 15 residues long. V shed 0 bases and J 2 bases; nucleotides not matched to a gene: 2. DNA for the CDR3: TGTGCCAGCAGCGTAGAGGGACAGACCTACAATGAGCAGTTCTTC. This sequence encodes CASSVEGQTYNEQFF. The variable domain in full, with the rest retrieved from reference TRBV9 and TRBJ2-1, is DSGVTQTPKHLITATGQRVTLRCSPRSGDLSVYWYQQSLDQGLQFLIQYYNGEERAKGNILERFSAQQFPDLHSELNLSSLELGDSALYFCASSVEGQTYNEQFFGPGTRLTVL.

The J gene is TRBJ2-7, the V gene TRBV6-5, with TRBD2 matching over 7 bases. The CDR3 runs to 14 residues. The V segment lost 0 bases and the J segment 11 bases; nucleotides outside the gene matches: 10. The germline CDR1 and CDR2 sequences are MNHEY and SVGAGI. CDR3 coding DNA: TGTGCCAGCAGTTACTCGAGAGGGGAGGGGATGGAGTACTTC. It codes for CASSYSRGEGMEYF.

V is TRBV7-9 and J is TRBJ1-2; maybe TRBD1 (5 bases). The CDR3 has 14 residues. Deletions cut 1 base from V and 4 bases from J, with 10 bases between. Per the germline V gene, CDR1 is SEHNR and CDR2 is FQNEAQ (reference sequence). The CDR3 sequence is CASSLEVGAYGYTF. CDR3 nucleotide sequence: TGTGCCAGCAGCTTAGAAGTAGGGGCCTATGGCTACACCTTC.

This chain links TRBV13 with TRBJ2-1; D is perhaps TRBD2 (5 bases). The V end lost 2 bases, the J end lost 5 bases, and 10 bases lay between the germline ends. In germline, CDR1 is PRHDT, CDR2 FYEKMQ (reference sequence). CDR3 length: 14 residues. The CDR3 region is CASSLRTRDNEQFF. The CDR3, as DNA: TGTGCCAGCAGCTTACGTACTAGGGACAATGAGCAGTTCTTC.

The rearrangement uses TRBV4-3 and TRBJ2-1; a weak D match, TRBD2 (6 bases). The CDR3 contains 15 residues. The germline V gene has CDR1 LGHNA and CDR2 YSLEER. Trimming took 1 base from V and 2 from J, leaving 9 bases between them. DNA of the CDR3: TGCGCCAGCAGCCAAGGCGGGATTACCTACAATGAGCAGTTCTTC. Its protein is CASSQGGITYNEQFF.

Details on this clone: Other DNA variants within this sample encode the same CDR3. This chain links TRBV7-2 with TRBJ1-4, with D perhaps matching TRBD1 (6 bases). CDR3 size: 15 residues. Germline CDR1 is SGHTA and CDR2 is FQGNSA. V was shortened by 5 bases and J by 2 bases, with 12 bases between the two germline ends. The CDR3: CASSNRQGTNEKLFF. As DNA, the CDR3 is TGTGCCAGCAGCAACAGGCAGGGGACTAATGAAAAACTGTTTTTT.

The chain joins TRBV29-1 to TRBJ2-3, with 9 bases identical to TRBD2. V lost 1 base to trimming and J lost 8 bases; unmatched junction nucleotides: 4. The CDR3 length is 13 residues. Germline V lookup: CDR1 SQVTM, CDR2 ANQGSEA. DNA of the CDR3: TGCAGCGTTGAAGTAGCGGGAGCTCTTACGCAGTATTTT. Encoded protein: CSVEVAGALTQYF.

The chain uses TRBV5-1 and TRBJ1-1; D remains ambiguous. CDR1 SGHRS and CDR2 YFSETQ come from the germline V gene. V was trimmed by 0 bases and J by 2 bases, leaving 11 bases between them. The CDR3 is 15 residues long. The chain's CDR3 is CASSLVGGINTEAFF. CDR3 in DNA: TGCGCCAGCAGCTTGGTGGGAGGGATTAACACTGAAGCTTTCTTT.

The chain recombines TRBV4-3 with TRBJ2-3; a weak D match, TRBD2 (6 bases). CDR3 length: 17 amino acids. Trimming removed 0 bases at V and 2 bases at J, with 15 bases between. CDR1 and CDR2 from the germline V gene are LGHNA and YSLEER. The CDR3 nucleotides are TGCGCCAGCAGCCAAGATCTTAGCGGTCATACCACAGATACGCAGTATTTT. This gives the protein CASSQDLSGHTTDTQYF.

V and J are TRBV30 and TRBJ1-5; tentative D call: TRBD1 (6 bases). V gave up 2 bases and J gave up 2 bases, with 7 bases separating them. Germline V gene sequence: CDR1 GTSNPN, CDR2 SVGIG (reference sequence). CDR3 length: 13 residues. CDR3 coding DNA: TGTGCCTGGAGTAACAGGGGCAATCAGCCCCAGCATTTT. This sequence encodes CAWSNRGNQPQHF.

The chain is built from TRBV7-8 and TRBJ2-7; 9 bases map to TRBD2. This CDR3 is 19 amino acids long. Per the germline V gene, CDR1 is SGHVS and CDR2 is FQNEAQ. V trimming: 5 bases; J trimming: 4 bases; junction bases outside the gene matches: 21. The DNA for the CDR3 is TGTGCCAGCAGCGGGCCGACAGGGTCATTGACTAGCGGCTTATACGAGCAGTACTTC. Amino acids: CASSGPTGSLTSGLYEQYF.

The chain links TRBV6-7 to TRBJ2-5; D perhaps matches TRBD1 (6 bases). TRBV6-7 is flagged as an ORF with uncertain function. V was cut by 4 bases and J by 2 bases, with 14 bases left in between. The CDR3 totals 15 residues. For the CDR3, the DNA is TGTGCCAGCAGTTTCATTAGGACAGCTCAAGAGACCCAGTACTTC. It specifies CASSFIRTAQETQYF.